A selection of T cell receptor beta chains follows, all from one sample in a study of blood T cell repertoires in COVID-19. Sequencing was performed with immunoSEQ multiplex PCR; in TCRdb, only in-frame clones are kept and a portion is missing. The sample consists of about 150,000 clones, around 81% of them appearing once. Input material: peripheral blood. The receptors stem from a woman aged 55-69 years with active or convalescent COVID-19. CDR3s leave out the opening cysteine and the closing phenylalanine or tryptophan. Part of the rows lack a size; the others show once, few, many or a class for expanded clones.

j_gene: TRBJ2-1
abundance: few
v_gene: TRBV5-1
CDR3aa: ASSPWKSGGGSYYNEQF

j_gene: TRBJ2-5
abundance: once
v_gene: TRBV28
CDR3aa: ASSPPTGWSETQY

j_gene: TRBJ2-7
abundance: NA
v_gene: TRBV3-1/TRBV3-2
CDR3aa: ASSPPGPFGEQY

j_gene: TRBJ2-1
abundance: few
v_gene: TRBV29-1
CDR3aa: SGLTSGKSYNEQF

j_gene: TRBJ2-3
abundance: NA
v_gene: TRBV9
CDR3aa: ASSVRGGNTDTQY

j_gene: TRBJ1-6
abundance: NA
v_gene: TRBV5-1
CDR3aa: ASSRLGGVESPLH

j_gene: TRBJ1-1
abundance: NA
v_gene: TRBV2
CDR3aa: ASTPLGGTGAF

j_gene: TRBJ1-3
abundance: NA
v_gene: TRBV6-5
CDR3aa: ASSSPWDNYANTIY

j_gene: TRBJ1-2
abundance: NA
v_gene: TRBV3-1/TRBV3-2
CDR3aa: ASSQWTGEEGYT

j_gene: TRBJ1-1
abundance: NA
v_gene: TRBV28
CDR3aa: ASSSDMSGAF

j_gene: TRBJ2-2
abundance: NA
v_gene: TRBV29-1
CDR3aa: SVPREGQGILTGELF

j_gene: TRBJ2-1
abundance: few
v_gene: TRBV10-3
CDR3aa: ASRTGAGNEQF

j_gene: TRBJ1-3
abundance: NA
v_gene: TRBV9
CDR3aa: ASSPLSGFSGNTIY

j_gene: TRBJ2-1
abundance: NA
v_gene: TRBV5-1
CDR3aa: ASSFYQGLGEQF

j_gene: TRBJ2-1
abundance: once
v_gene: TRBV4-2
CDR3aa: ASSQWTSGIGNEQF

j_gene: TRBJ1-5
abundance: NA
v_gene: TRBV28
CDR3aa: ASIPSDRGHDQPQH

j_gene: TRBJ2-5
abundance: NA
v_gene: TRBV3-1/TRBV3-2
CDR3aa: ASSQSRGPVVPQY

j_gene: TRBJ1-1
abundance: NA
v_gene: TRBV27
CDR3aa: ASSPGFRENTEAF

j_gene: TRBJ2-1
abundance: NA
v_gene: TRBV11-3
CDR3aa: ASSPEEREIPNEQF

j_gene: TRBJ2-3
abundance: NA
v_gene: TRBV5-1
CDR3aa: ASSLEGAAGDTQY

j_gene: TRBJ2-5
abundance: NA
v_gene: TRBV10-3
CDR3aa: AISESGGWETQY

j_gene: TRBJ1-1
abundance: NA
v_gene: TRBV11-3
CDR3aa: ASSRDSEAF

j_gene: TRBJ2-5
abundance: once
v_gene: TRBV6-2/TRBV6-3
CDR3aa: ASSYSSQRGGRETQY

j_gene: TRBJ1-1
abundance: NA
v_gene: TRBV5-1
CDR3aa: ASRAGGTTEAF

j_gene: TRBJ2-2
abundance: few
v_gene: TRBV19
CDR3aa: ASTTGQGSYGELF

j_gene: TRBJ1-5
abundance: once
v_gene: TRBV6-6
CDR3aa: ASSYSSRGDQPQH